A selection of T cell receptor beta chains follows, all from one sample in a study of cytomegalovirus exposure and HLA in healthy donors. TCRdb's table, derived via immunoSEQ multiplex PCR, lists solely in-frame clones and lacks some. The sample yields some 270,000 clones, approximately 91% seen once. Sample: PBMCs. The receptors come from a girl aged 2 to 9 in good health and CMV-seronegative. CDR3s include the opening cysteine and the closing phenylalanine or tryptophan. A D gene is named only where the DNA matches it firmly. Expanded clones get a size class; other rows say once, few or many, or leave the size out.

V gene	J gene	CDR3 length	clone size	D gene	CDR3 DNA	CDR3 protein
TRBV2	TRBJ2-5	15	-	TRBD2	TGTGCCAGCAGGCAAGAGCGGGGGGGCAGTGAGACCCAGTACTTC	CASRQERGGSETQYF
TRBV10-3	TRBJ2-1	14	-	TRBD1	TGTGCCATCAGCCCGGACAGGACCTACAATGAGCAGTTCTTC	CAISPDRTYNEQFF
TRBV28	TRBJ2-5	15	-	TRBD2	TGTGCCAGCAGTTTATACGGGGGGGCGGTGGAGACCCAGTACTTC	CASSLYGGAVETQYF
TRBV27	TRBJ1-1	13	-	-	TGTGCCAGCAGTTTAGGGACAAAATCAGAAGCTTTCTTT	CASSLGTKSEAFF
TRBV7-2	TRBJ2-7	16	once	-	TGTGCCAGCAGCTTAAGAGAGTGGATCCTCGGGGACGAGCAGTACTTC	CASSLREWILGDEQYF
TRBV21-1	TRBJ1-2	18	-	-	TGTGCCAGCAGCCCCCAGGAGTGGGGGGCAGGGGGCTACTATGGCTACACCTTC	CASSPQEWGAGGYYGYTF
TRBV28	TRBJ2-1	13	-	-	TGTGCCAGCAGTTCCCGCGATAAAAGTGAGCAGTTCTTC	CASSSRDKSEQFF
TRBV6-6	TRBJ1-3	15	-	-	TGTGCCACCCAGGGATTCCGGGAGGATGGAAACACCATATATTTT	CATQGFREDGNTIYF
TRBV5-1	TRBJ2-3	16	-	TRBD2	TGCGCCAGCAGCGCGGGGACTAGCGGGAGTGCAGATACGCAGTATTTT	CASSAGTSGSADTQYF
TRBV15	TRBJ2-7	13	-	-	TGTGCCACCAGCAGAGATCGCGTCTACGAGCAGTACTTC	CATSRDRVYEQYF
TRBV6-5	TRBJ1-1	14	-	-	TGTGCCAGCACCAATACCCGGGGGAACACTGAAGCTTTCTTT	CASTNTRGNTEAFF
TRBV7-2	TRBJ2-1	15	-	TRBD2	TGTGCCAGCAGCCCTGGGGCCCTAGCGGCCCATGAGCAGTTCTTC	CASSPGALAAHEQFF
TRBV5-6	TRBJ2-1	14	-	TRBD2	TGTGCCAGCGCAGGACTAGCGGGATACAATGAGCAGTTCTTC	CASAGLAGYNEQFF
TRBV21-1	TRBJ2-2	19	-	-	TGTGCCAGCAGCCTGCCCACCAACCCGGCTAGCGAGAACACCGGGGAGCTGTTTTTT	CASSLPTNPASENTGELFF
TRBV7-9	TRBJ2-2	15	-	TRBD2	TGTGCCAGCAGCCCGCCCGGACTAGCGATCGGGGAGCTGTTTTTT	CASSPPGLAIGELFF
TRBV2	TRBJ1-5	13	-	-	TGTGCCAGGCGGGGTGGAAGCAATCAGCCCCAGCATTTT	CARRGGSNQPQHF
TRBV6-5	TRBJ1-2	16	-	-	TGTGCCAGCAGTTACTCCACCCTCCGACAGGTCTATGGCTACACCTTC	CASSYSTLRQVYGYTF
TRBV2	TRBJ1-6	13	-	-	TGTGCCAGCAGTGATCAAGGAGTATCACCCCTCCACTTT	CASSDQGVSPLHF
TRBV29-1	TRBJ1-1	10	-	-	TGCAGCGTGGCCAATAATGAAGCTTTCTTT	CSVANNEAFF
TRBV25-1	TRBJ1-1	15	few	TRBD1	TGTGCCAGCAGTGATATGGGACAGCTCATCACTGAAGCTTTCTTT	CASSDMGQLITEAFF
TRBV7-9	TRBJ1-2	11	-	-	TGTGCCAGCAGCTCCTTTTATGGCTACACCTTC	CASSSFYGYTF
TRBV18	TRBJ2-5	16	-	-	TGTGCCAGCTCACCGGCAACAGTGTTGACACAAGAGACCCAGTACTTC	CASSPATVLTQETQYF
TRBV6-1	TRBJ1-5	15	-	TRBD1	TGTGCCAGCAGTGAGGGGCAGGGGGGCAATCAGCCCCAGCATTTT	CASSEGQGGNQPQHF
TRBV30	TRBJ2-2	11	-	-	TGTGCCTGGAGCAGGTCTGGGGAGCTGTTTTTT	CAWSRSGELFF
TRBV28	TRBJ1-1	13	-	TRBD1	TGTGCCAGCAGTTTGGTACAGGGGCCTGAAGCTTTCTTT	CASSLVQGPEAFF
TRBV11-2	TRBJ2-3	17	-	TRBD2	TGTGCCAGCAGCCCGGTGGGGCGGGAGGGTGGTACAGATACGCAGTATTTT	CASSPVGREGGTDTQYF
TRBV11-2	TRBJ2-1	16	-	TRBD2	TGTGCCAGCAGCTCCGGACTAGCGCCGGGAGAGGGGGAGCAGTTCTTC	CASSSGLAPGEGEQFF
TRBV28	TRBJ2-6	13	-	-	TGTGCCAGCACCATCCCATCGGCCAACGTCCTGACTTTC	CASTIPSANVLTF
TRBV14	TRBJ2-5	15	-	TRBD2	TGTGCCAGCAGCCTAAGACTAGCGGGAGCCGAGACCCAGTACTTC	CASSLRLAGAETQYF
TRBV5-6	TRBJ1-2	18	-	-	TGTGCCAGCAGCTACGACCGTCGGAGGGGGGGCTTAGACTATGGCTACACCTTC	CASSYDRRRGGLDYGYTF
TRBV19	TRBJ2-3	13	once	-	TGTGCCAGTAGTACAGGCACGGTCGATACGCAGTATTTT	CASSTGTVDTQYF
TRBV4-2	TRBJ2-1	17	-	TRBD1	TGTGCCAGCAGCCAAGAAAGAAACAGGGGTATCTACAATGAGCAGTTCTTC	CASSQERNRGIYNEQFF
TRBV9	TRBJ1-5	13	-	-	TGTGCCAGCGGTCGACAGCCTAGCGGGCCCCAGCATTTT	CASGRQPSGPQHF
TRBV19	TRBJ1-5	17	-	TRBD1	TGTGCCAGTAGTATAAAGAGGACAGGGGGTAGCAATCAGCCCCAGCATTTT	CASSIKRTGGSNQPQHF
TRBV30	TRBJ1-2	14	-	-	TGTGCCTGGAGTGTACGGAGAGATAACTATGGCTACACCTTC	CAWSVRRDNYGYTF
TRBV2	TRBJ2-7	12	few	-	TGTGCCAGCTCCTACGACGGGGGCGAGCAGTACTTC	CASSYDGGEQYF
TRBV10-3	TRBJ2-3	13	-	-	TGTGCCATCAAGGCGGATCCCACAGATACGCAGTATTTT	CAIKADPTDTQYF
TRBV9	TRBJ2-4	13	-	-	TGTGCCAGCGGCGGGGCAGCCAAAAACATTCAGTACTTC	CASGGAAKNIQYF
TRBV5-6	TRBJ2-2	15	-	TRBD1	TGTGCCAGCAGCTTGACAGGGGGCGACACCGGGGAGCTGTTTTTT	CASSLTGGDTGELFF
TRBV9	TRBJ2-7	14	-	-	TGTGCCAGCAGCCCCCGTAATAGCAACTACGAGCAGTACTTC	CASSPRNSNYEQYF
TRBV2	TRBJ2-7	12	once	TRBD1	TGTGCCAGCAGGGCAACAGGGGACGAGCAGTACTTC	CASRATGDEQYF
TRBV28	TRBJ1-5	16	-	-	TGTGCCAGCAGTTTACAGGGATTAGGTGGCAATCAGCCCCAGCATTTT	CASSLQGLGGNQPQHF
TRBV5-1	TRBJ1-5	13	-	-	TGCGCCAGCAGCGCCTCGTTCGGTCAGCCCCAGCATTTT	CASSASFGQPQHF
TRBV21-1	TRBJ2-2	17	-	-	TGTGCCAGCCCCAAGGGATTGGACATTTGCCTCCCCGGGGAGCTGTTTTTT	CASPKGLDICLPGELFF
TRBV30	TRBJ1-6	16	-	-	TGTGCCTGGCAGGCCCTGAACAGGGTGGTTCGGTCACCCCTCCACTTT	CAWQALNRVVRSPLHF
TRBV6-6	TRBJ1-2	15	-	-	TGTGCCAGCAGCCCTGGGGGGGGTTGGAACTATGGCTACACCTTC	CASSPGGGWNYGYTF
TRBV6-5	TRBJ1-3	15	-	-	TGTGCCAGCAGTCTTACAGGGAGCTCTGGAAACACCATATATTTT	CASSLTGSSGNTIYF
TRBV10-3	TRBJ2-1	16	-	-	TGTGCCATCACTCACACAGAGGGTCGGTCCTACAATGAGCAGTTCTTC	CAITHTEGRSYNEQFF
TRBV2	TRBJ1-1	15	-	TRBD1	TGTGCCAGCAGTGAAGCTGACAGGGGATCCACTGAAGCTTTCTTT	CASSEADRGSTEAFF
TRBV14	TRBJ1-1	15	once	-	TGTGCCAGCAGCCCCAGGGCTGGGGGCCCGACTGAAGCTTTCTTT	CASSPRAGGPTEAFF
TRBV11-2	TRBJ2-3	16	-	TRBD2	TGTGCCAGCAGCCCAAGACTAGCGGGAGGTGCAGATACGCAGTATTTT	CASSPRLAGGADTQYF
TRBV9	TRBJ2-3	15	-	TRBD2	TGTGCCAGCAGCGTAGCCGCGGGGGTTGCAGATACGCAGTATTTT	CASSVAAGVADTQYF
TRBV6-5	TRBJ1-1	14	-	TRBD1	TGTGCCAGCAGCCGTGACAGGGTGCAGACTGAAGCTTTCTTT	CASSRDRVQTEAFF
TRBV28	TRBJ1-6	16	-	TRBD1	TGTGCCAGCAGTACCCCGGGACAGGGGTGGAATTCACCCCTCCACTTT	CASSTPGQGWNSPLHF
TRBV9	TRBJ2-2	13	-	-	TGTGCCAGCAGCGTAGACGGCACCGGGGAGCTGTTTTTT	CASSVDGTGELFF
TRBV11-2	TRBJ1-4	13	-	-	TGTGCCAGCAGCTCCGCCGAGGAGGAAAAACTGTTTTTT	CASSSAEEEKLFF
TRBV27	TRBJ2-3	17	-	TRBD2	TGTGCCAGCAGTTTATACGAGCGGGGGGGCTCCACAGATACGCAGTATTTT	CASSLYERGGSTDTQYF